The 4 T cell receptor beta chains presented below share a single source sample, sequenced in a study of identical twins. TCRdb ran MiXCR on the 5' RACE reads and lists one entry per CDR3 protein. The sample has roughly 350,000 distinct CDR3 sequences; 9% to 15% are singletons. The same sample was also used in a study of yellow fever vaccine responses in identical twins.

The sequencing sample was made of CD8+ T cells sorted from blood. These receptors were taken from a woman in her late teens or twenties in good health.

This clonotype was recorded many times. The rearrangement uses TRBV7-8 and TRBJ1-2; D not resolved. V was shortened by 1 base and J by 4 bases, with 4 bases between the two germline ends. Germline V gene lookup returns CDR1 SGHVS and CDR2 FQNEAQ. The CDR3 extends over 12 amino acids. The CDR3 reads CASSLDGYGYTF. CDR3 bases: TGTGCCAGCAGCTTAGATGGCTATGGCTACACCTTC.

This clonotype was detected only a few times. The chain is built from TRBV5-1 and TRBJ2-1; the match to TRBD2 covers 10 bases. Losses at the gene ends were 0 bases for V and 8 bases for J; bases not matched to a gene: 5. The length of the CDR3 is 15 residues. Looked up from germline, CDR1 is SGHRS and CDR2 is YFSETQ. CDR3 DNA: TGCGCCAGCAGCTTGGTCGTAGCGGGAGGCCATGAGCAGTTCTTC. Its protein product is CASSLVVAGGHEQFF.

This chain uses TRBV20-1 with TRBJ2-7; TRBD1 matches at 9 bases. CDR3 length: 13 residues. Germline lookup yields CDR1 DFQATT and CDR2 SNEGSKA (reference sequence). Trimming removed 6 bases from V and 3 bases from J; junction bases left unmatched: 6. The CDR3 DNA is TGCAGTGCCGGGACAGGGACAGGCTACGAGCAGTACGTC. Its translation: CSAGTGTGYEQYV.

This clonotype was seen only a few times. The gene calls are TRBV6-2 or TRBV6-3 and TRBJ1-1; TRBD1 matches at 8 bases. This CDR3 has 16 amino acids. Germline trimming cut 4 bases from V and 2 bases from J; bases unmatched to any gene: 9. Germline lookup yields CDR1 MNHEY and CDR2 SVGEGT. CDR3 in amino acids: CASSFDPDRVNTEAFF. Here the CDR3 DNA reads TGTGCCAGCAGTTTCGACCCGGACAGGGTCAACACTGAAGCTTTCTTT.